Sequencing of this TCR beta chain was carried out in a study of early T cells in non-severe SARS-CoV-2 infection (dated by TCRdb to the early 2020s). As for the study more broadly: Because TCR sequencing was done on bulk RNA from unsorted whole blood, the alpha and beta chains could not be paired. Overall study outcomes, separate from this receptor: VDJdb matching was skewed toward anti-spike CD8 responses, so virus-specific expansions were likely underestimated and private and CD4 specificities were missed.

The library was made by 5' RACE. The sequencer was a NextSeq 500. To correct for sequencing error and PCR bias, the TCR library protocol tagged individual cDNA molecules with unique molecular identifiers. Both TCR alpha and beta chains were sequenced, and tight co-correlation was observed between alpha and beta sequence abundances in each sample. As for the original processing: Decombinator V4 was used to annotate TCR sequences for V gene, J gene and CDR3. Expanded TCRs were defined as changing significantly between any two time points under a Poisson model with p below 0.0001. Abundances of TCRs were expressed as counts per million after normalisation to the total number of TCRs sequenced in each sample. MAIT TCRs were defined by TRAV1-2 paired with TRAJ12, TRAJ20 or TRAJ33, and iNKT TCRs by TRAV10 paired with TRAJ18. VDJdb, accessed 1 November 2021, was searched for CMV, EBV and SARS-CoV-2 annotated TCRs, excluding TCRs annotated for multiple antigens. Clones were called with MiXCR by TCRdb after fastp trimmed the public reads at Q25, and only in-frame beta chains were retained. Every CDR3 protein is listed once, alongside the most common genes and DNA of its rows. TCRdb, not the authors, supplied the V and J calls. The sample table holds roughly 120,000 distinct CDR3 sequences, of which 10% to 15% were seen once. Clones ranked in the top ten supply 3.5% to 4% of the sample.

From the cysteine up to the phenylalanine, the CDR3 has a length of 15 residues. Only the CDR3 part of the read is kept: 45 bases, read in frame from the first base. V and J lose 5 bases and 4 bases, and a span of 12 bases separates them. From a lookup of the germline V gene, CDR1 and CDR2 are MNHEY and SVGAGI. This was a case-control study nested in a cohort of healthcare workers in London, UK, who had nasopharyngeal swab PCR tests and blood samples taken every week. Healthcare workers were recruited during the week of the UK lockdown, between 23 and 31 March 2020, and followed weekly for up to 16 weeks. Of note for this clonotype: Which antigen it targets is not known. The sample holds no much larger clone one base away, and base qualities are not on file.

Sequenced material: whole blood, taken at baseline. The chain employs TRBV6-5 and TRBJ2-6; the D segment could be TRBD1, given 6 matching bases. The TCR comes from an adult who was a healthcare worker with PCR-confirmed SARS-CoV-2 infection or an uninfected control (not recorded which). The base sequence is TGTGCCAGCAGTAGATCCGGGACAGGGGCCAACGTCCTGACTTTC. The resulting protein is CASSRSGTGANVLTF.